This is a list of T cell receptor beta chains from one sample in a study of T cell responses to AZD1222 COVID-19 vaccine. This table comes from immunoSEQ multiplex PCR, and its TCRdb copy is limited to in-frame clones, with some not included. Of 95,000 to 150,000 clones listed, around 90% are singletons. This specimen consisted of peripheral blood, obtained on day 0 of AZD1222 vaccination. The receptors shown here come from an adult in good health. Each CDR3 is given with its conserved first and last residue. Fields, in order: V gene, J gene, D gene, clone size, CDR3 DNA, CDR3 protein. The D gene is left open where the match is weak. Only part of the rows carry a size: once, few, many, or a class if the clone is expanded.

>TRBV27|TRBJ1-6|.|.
TGTGCCAGCAGTTTACCTGGGGGAGATTCACCCCTCCACTTT
CASSLPGGDSPLHF
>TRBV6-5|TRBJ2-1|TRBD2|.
TGTGCCAGCAGTTACTCTAGCGGGAGTAACTATGAGCAGTTCTTC
CASSYSSGSNYEQFF
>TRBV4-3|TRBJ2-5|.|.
TGCGCCAGCAGCCTCTCGGCCCAAGAGACCCAGTACTTC
CASSLSAQETQYF
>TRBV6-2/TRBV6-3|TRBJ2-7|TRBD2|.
TGTGCCAGCAGCCGTACTAGCGGGGGGGCCTACGAGCAGTACTTC
CASSRTSGGAYEQYF
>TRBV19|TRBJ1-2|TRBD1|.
TGTGCCAGTAAATACCGGGACAGCGACCTTGGCTACACCTTC
CASKYRDSDLGYTF
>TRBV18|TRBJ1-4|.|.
TGTGCCAGCTCGCCGTCCCAGGGATCTAATGAAAAACTGTTTTTT
CASSPSQGSNEKLFF
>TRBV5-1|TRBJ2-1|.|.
TGCGCCAGCAGCTTGGGACTGGGCTCCTACAATGAGCAGTTCTTC
CASSLGLGSYNEQFF
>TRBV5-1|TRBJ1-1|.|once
TGCGCCAGCAGCGTTGGACAGAACACTGAAGCTTTCTTT
CASSVGQNTEAFF
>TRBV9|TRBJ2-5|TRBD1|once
TGTGCCAGCAGTCAACAGGGGGCCGGGGGCCCAGAGACCCAGTACTTC
CASSQQGAGGPETQYF
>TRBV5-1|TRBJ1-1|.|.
TGCGCCAGCAGCCAGGGGAACACTGAAGCTTTCTTT
CASSQGNTEAFF
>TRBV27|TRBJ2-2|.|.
TGTGCCAGCAGGCTCCTGAACACCGGGGAGCTGTTTTTT
CASRLLNTGELFF
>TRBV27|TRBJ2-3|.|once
TGTGCCAGCATGACGAGCTTTAACACAGATACGCAGTATTTT
CASMTSFNTDTQYF
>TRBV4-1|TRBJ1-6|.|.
TGCGCCAGCAGCCGCACCGGGACTGGGATCTCACCCCTCCACTTT
CASSRTGTGISPLHF
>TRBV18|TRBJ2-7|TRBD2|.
TGTGCCAGCTCAACGGGACTAGCGGGGCTCTACGAGCAGTACTTC
CASSTGLAGLYEQYF
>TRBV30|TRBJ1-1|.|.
TGTGCCTGGGACAAAGGAGGAGATGGGACTGAAGCTTTCTTT
CAWDKGGDGTEAFF
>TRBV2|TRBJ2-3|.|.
TGTGCCAGCAGTGAAGCACCGGGGATTGGCACAGATACGCAGTATTTT
CASSEAPGIGTDTQYF
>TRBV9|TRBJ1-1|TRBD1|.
TGTGCCAGCAGCGCCCGGACAGGGGGAAGGCGCACTGAAGCTTTCTTT
CASSARTGGRRTEAFF
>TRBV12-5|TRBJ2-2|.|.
TGTGCTAGTGGTAAGGGGGGGCCAAACACCGGGGAGCTGTTTTTT
CASGKGGPNTGELFF
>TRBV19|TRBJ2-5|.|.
TGTGCCAGTAGTAACCAAGAGACCCAGTACTTC
CASSNQETQYF
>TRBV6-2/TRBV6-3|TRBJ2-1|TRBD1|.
TGTGCCAGCAGTTGGGGACAGGTTCAGTTCTTC
CASSWGQVQFF